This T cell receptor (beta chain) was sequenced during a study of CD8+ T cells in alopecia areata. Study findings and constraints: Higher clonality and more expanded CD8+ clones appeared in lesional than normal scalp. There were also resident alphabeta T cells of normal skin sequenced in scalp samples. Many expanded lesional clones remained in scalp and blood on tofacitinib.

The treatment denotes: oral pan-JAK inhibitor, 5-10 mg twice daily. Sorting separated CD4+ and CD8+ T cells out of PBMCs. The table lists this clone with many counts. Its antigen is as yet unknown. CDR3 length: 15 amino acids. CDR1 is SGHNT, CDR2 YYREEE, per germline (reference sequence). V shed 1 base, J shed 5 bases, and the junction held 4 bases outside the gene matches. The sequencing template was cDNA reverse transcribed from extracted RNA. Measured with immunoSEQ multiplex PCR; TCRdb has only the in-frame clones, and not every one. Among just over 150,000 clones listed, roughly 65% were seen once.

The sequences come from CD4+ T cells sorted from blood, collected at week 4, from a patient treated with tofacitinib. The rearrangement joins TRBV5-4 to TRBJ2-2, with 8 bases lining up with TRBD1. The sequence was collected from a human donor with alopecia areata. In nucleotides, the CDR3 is TGTGCCAGCAGCTTGATTCAGGGGGCTACCGGGGAGCTGTTTTTT. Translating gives CASSLIQGATGELFF.